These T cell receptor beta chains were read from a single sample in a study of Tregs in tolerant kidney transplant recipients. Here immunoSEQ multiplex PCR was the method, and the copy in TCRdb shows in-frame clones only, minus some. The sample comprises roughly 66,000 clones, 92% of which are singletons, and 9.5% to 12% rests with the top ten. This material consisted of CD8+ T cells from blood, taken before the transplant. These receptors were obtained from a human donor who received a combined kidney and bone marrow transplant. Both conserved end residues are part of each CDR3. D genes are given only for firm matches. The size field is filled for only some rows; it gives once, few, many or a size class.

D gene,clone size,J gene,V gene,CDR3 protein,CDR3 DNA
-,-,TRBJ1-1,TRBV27,CATRGGSTEAFF,TGTGCCACACGGGGGGGGAGCACTGAAGCTTTCTTT
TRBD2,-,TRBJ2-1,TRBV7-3,CASSLVSGLAINEQFF,TGTGCCAGCAGCTTAGTTTCAGGACTAGCTATCAATGAGCAGTTCTTC
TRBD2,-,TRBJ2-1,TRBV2,CASCTLGLDFNEQFF,TGTGCCAGCTGTACCCTGGGACTAGACTTCAATGAGCAGTTCTTC
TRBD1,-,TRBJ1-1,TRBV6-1,CASSEGQGVVEAFF,TGTGCCAGCAGTGAGGGACAGGGGGTTGTTGAAGCTTTCTTT
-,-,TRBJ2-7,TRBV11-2,CASSLDRDTYEQYF,TGTGCCAGCAGCTTAGATCGGGACACCTACGAGCAGTACTTC
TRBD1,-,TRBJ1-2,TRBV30,CASYPKTGIWGYTF,TGTGCCTCCTACCCCAAGACAGGGATTTGGGGCTACACCTTC
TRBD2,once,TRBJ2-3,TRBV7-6,CASSLGSGGADTQYF,TGTGCCAGCAGCTTGGGTAGCGGGGGGGCAGATACGCAGTATTTT
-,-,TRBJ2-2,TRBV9,CASSVATGELFF,TGTGCCAGCAGCGTAGCTACCGGGGAGCTGTTTTTT
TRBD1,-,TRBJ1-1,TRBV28,CASSLGDRGFIDDVNTEAFF,TGTGCCAGCAGTTTGGGGGACAGGGGGTTTATTGACGACGTCAACACTGAAGCTTTCTTT
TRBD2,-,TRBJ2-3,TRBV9,CASSVEGGGGGASTDTQYF,TGTGCCAGCAGCGTAGAGGGAGGAGGCGGGGGGGCCAGCACAGATACGCAGTATTTT
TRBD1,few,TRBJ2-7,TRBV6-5,CASSYLGQGSYEQYF,TGTGCCAGCAGTTACTTGGGACAGGGGTCCTACGAGCAGTACTTC
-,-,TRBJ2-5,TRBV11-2,CASSLNWEQYF,TGTGCCAGCAGCCTTAACTGGGAGCAGTACTTC
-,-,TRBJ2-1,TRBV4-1,CASSHLSSYNEQFF,TGCGCCAGCAGCCATCTGAGCTCCTACAATGAGCAGTTCTTC
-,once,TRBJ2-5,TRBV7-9,CASSLAEGETQYF,TGTGCCAGCAGCTTAGCAGAGGGAGAGACCCAGTACTTC
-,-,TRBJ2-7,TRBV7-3,CASSSGVSDEQYF,TGTGCCAGCAGTTCCGGGGTATCGGACGAGCAGTACTTC
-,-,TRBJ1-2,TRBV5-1,CASSLVEEPYGYTF,TGCGCCAGCAGCTTGGTGGAGGAACCCTATGGCTACACCTTC
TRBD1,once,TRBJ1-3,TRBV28,CASSPGDRVNTIYF,TGTGCCAGCTCCCCCGGGGACAGGGTAAACACCATATATTTT
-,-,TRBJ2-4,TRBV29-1,CSVEKVGAGRAKNIQYF,TGCAGCGTTGAAAAAGTGGGCGCGGGGAGAGCCAAAAACATTCAGTACTTC
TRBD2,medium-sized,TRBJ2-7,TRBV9,CASSASGLAGDEQYF,TGTGCCAGCAGCGCGTCAGGCCTAGCGGGAGACGAGCAGTACTTC
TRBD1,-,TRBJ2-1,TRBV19,CASRQGLEQFF,TGTGCCAGTAGACAGGGGCTTGAGCAGTTCTTC
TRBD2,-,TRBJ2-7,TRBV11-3,CASSLDWGTSGSYEQYF,TGTGCCAGCAGCTTAGATTGGGGGACTAGCGGATCCTACGAGCAGTACTTC
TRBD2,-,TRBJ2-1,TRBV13,CASSSQRGPFDYNEQFF,TGTGCCAGCAGCTCCCAGCGGGGGCCCTTCGATTACAATGAGCAGTTCTTC
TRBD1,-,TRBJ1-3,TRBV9,CASTRTGAGGNTIYF,TGTGCCAGCACGCGTACAGGGGCTGGGGGAAACACCATATATTTT
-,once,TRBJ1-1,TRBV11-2,CASSLAGRPEAFF,TGTGCCAGCAGCTTAGCAGGGCGGCCTGAAGCTTTCTTT
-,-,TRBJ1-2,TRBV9,CASSGSGVGYTF,TGTGCCAGCAGCGGCTCGGGGGTTGGCTACACCTTC